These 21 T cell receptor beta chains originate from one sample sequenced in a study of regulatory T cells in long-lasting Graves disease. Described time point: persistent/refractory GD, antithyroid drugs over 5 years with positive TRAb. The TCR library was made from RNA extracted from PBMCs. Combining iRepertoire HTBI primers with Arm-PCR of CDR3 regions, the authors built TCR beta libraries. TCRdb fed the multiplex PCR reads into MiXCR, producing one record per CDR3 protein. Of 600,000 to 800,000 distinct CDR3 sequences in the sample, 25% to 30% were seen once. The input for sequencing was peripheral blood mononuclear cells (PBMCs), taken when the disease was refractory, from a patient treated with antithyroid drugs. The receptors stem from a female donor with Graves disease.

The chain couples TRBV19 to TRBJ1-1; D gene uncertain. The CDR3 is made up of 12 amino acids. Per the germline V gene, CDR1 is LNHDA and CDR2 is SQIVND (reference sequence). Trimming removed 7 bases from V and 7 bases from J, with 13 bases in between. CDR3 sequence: CASNNVWGEAFF. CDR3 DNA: TGTGCCAGTAATAACGTATGGGGTGAAGCTTTCTTT.

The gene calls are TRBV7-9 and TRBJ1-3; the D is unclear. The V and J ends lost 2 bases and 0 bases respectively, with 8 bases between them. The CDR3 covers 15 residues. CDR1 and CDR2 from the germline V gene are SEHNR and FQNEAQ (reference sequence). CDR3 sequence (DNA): TGTGCCAGCAGCTTAAGTTGGGGCTCTGGAAACACCATATATTTT. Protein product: CASSLSWGSGNTIYF.

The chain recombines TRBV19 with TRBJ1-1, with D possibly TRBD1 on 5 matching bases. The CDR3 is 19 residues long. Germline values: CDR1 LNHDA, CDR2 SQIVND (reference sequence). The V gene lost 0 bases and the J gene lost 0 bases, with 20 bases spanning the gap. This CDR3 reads CASSIDRGGARNLNTEAFF. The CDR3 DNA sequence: TGTGCCAGTAGTATAGATCGTGGAGGGGCCCGGAATTTGAACACTGAAGCTTTCTTT.

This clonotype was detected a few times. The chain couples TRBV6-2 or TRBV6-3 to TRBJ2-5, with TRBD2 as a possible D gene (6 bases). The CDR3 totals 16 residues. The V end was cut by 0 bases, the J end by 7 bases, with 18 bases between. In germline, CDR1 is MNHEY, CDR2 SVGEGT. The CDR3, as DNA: TGTGCCAGCAGTTACTCTCTCCAGACTCAGGAGGGGACCCAGTACTTC. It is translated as CASSYSLQTQEGTQYF.

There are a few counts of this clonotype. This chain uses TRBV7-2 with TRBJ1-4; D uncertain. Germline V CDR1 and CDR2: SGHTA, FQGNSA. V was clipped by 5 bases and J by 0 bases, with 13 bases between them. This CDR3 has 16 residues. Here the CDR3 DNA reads TGTGCCAGCAGCCCACAGACGTCTGCAACTAATGAAAAACTGTTTTTT. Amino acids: CASSPQTSATNEKLFF. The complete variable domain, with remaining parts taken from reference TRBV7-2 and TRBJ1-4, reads GAGVSQSPSNKVTEKGKDVELRCDPISGHTALYWYRQSLGQGLEFLIYFQGNSAPDKSGLPSDRFSAERTGGSVSTLTIQRTQQEDSAVYLCASSPQTSATNEKLFFGSGTQLSVL.

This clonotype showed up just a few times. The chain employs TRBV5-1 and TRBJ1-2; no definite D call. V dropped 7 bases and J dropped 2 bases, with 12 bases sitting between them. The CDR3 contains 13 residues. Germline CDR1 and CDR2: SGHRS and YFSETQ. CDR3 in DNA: TGCGCCAGCGCCCCGGAACCGAACTATGGCTACACCTTC. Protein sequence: CASAPEPNYGYTF.

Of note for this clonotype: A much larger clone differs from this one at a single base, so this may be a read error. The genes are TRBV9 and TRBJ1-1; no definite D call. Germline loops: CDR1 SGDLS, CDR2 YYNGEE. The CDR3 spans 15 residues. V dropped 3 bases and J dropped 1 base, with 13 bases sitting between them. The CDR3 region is CASSGRGLRNTEAFF. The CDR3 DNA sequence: TGTGCCAGCAGCGGACGGGGTTTGAGGAACACTGAAGCTTTCTTT. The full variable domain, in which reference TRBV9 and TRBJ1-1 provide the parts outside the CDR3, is DSGVTQTPKHLITATGQRVTLRCSPRSGDLSVYWYQQSLDQGLQFLIQYYNGEERAKGNILERFSAQQFPDLHSELNLSSLELGDSALYFCASSGRGLRNTEAFFGQGTRLTVV.

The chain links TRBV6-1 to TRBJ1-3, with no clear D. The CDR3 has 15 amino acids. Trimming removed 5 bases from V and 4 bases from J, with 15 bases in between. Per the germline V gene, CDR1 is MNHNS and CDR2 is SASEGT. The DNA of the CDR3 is TGTGCCAGCAGTCCAACGGGATTAGGCGGAAACACCATATATTTT. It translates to CASSPTGLGGNTIYF.

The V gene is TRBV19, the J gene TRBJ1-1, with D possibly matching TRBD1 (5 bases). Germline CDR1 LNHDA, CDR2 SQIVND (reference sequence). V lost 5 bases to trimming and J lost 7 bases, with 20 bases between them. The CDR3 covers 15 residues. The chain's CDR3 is CASSPPSSRAVEAFF. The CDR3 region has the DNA TGTGCCAGTAGTCCGCCGTCCTCCAGGGCGGTTGAAGCTTTCTTT.

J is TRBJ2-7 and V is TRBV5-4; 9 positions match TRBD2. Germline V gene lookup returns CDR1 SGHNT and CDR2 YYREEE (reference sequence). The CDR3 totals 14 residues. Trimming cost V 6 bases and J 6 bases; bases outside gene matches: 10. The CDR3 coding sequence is TGTGCCAGCAAGCTCCAGCGGGAGGTTGGCGAGCAGTACTTC. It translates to CASKLQREVGEQYF. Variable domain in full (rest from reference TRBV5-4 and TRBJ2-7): ETGVTQSPTHLIKTRGQQVTLRCSSQSGHNTVSWYQQALGQGPQFIFQYYREEENGRGNFPPRFSGLQFPNYSSELNVNALELDDSALYLCASKLQREVGEQYFGPGTRLTVT.

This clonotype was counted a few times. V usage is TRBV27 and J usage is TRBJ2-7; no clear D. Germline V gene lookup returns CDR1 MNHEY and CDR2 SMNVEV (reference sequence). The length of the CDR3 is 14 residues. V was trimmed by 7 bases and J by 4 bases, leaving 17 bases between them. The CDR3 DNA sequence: TGTGCCAGCACTCCCACAATCGCCGGATACGAGCAGTACTTC. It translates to CASTPTIAGYEQYF.

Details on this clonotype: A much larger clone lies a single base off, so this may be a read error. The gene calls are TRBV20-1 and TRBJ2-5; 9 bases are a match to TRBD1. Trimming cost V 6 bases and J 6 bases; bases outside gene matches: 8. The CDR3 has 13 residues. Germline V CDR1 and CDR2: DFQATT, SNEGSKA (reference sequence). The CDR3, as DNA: TGCAGTGCCCCGGGGGGACAGGGACAGACCCAGTACTTC. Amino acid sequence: CSAPGGQGQTQYF.

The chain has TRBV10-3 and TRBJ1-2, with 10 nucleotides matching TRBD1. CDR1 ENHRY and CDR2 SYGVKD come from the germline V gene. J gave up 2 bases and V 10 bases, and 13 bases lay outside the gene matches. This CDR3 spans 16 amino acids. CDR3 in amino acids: CATRPGTGAGNYGYTF. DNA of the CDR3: TGTGCCACCCGTCCCGGGACAGGGGCAGGGAACTATGGCTACACCTTC.

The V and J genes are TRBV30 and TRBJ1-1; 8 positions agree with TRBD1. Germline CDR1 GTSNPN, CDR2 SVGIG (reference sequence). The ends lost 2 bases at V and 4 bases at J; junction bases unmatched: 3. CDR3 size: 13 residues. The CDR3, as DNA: TGTGCCTGGAGTAAACAGGGGGTCACTGAAGCTTTCTTT. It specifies CAWSKQGVTEAFF.

CDR3 sequence (DNA): TGCGCCAGCAGGCCAAACGGACGGAATAATGAAAAACTGTTTTTT. Its protein is CASRPNGRNNEKLFF. The genes are TRBV5-1 and TRBJ1-4, with D uncertain. Germline V gives CDR1 SGHRS, CDR2 YFSETQ. V lost 5 bases and J 4 bases, leaving 15 bases between the germline ends. This CDR3 comprises 15 residues.

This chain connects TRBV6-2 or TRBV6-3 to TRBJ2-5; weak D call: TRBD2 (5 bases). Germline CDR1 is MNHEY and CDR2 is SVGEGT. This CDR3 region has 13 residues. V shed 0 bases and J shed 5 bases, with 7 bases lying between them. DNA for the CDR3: TGTGCCAGCAGTTACTCGAGGGCTGAGACCCAGTACTTC. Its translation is CASSYSRAETQYF.

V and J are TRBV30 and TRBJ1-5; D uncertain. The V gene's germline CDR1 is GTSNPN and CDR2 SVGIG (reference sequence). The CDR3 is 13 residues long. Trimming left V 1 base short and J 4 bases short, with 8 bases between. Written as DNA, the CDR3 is TGTGCCTGGAGTGATACTGTAAATCAGCCCCAGCATTTT. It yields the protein CAWSDTVNQPQHF.

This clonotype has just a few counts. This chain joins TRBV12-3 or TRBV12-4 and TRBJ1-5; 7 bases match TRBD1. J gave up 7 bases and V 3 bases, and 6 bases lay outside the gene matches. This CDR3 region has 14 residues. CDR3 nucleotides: TGTGCCAGCAGTTTGGGAGACAGGGAACAGCCCCAGCATTTT. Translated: CASSLGDREQPQHF.

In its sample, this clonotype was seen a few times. The DNA for the CDR3 is TGTGCCAGCAGCTTGGCCCTAGCGGGGCTCTACGAGCAGTACTTC. Translating gives CASSLALAGLYEQYF. The rearrangement uses TRBV5-6 and TRBJ2-7; 9 nucleotides line up with TRBD2. The germline V gene has CDR1 SGHDT and CDR2 YYEEEE. The V gene end was trimmed by 0 bases and the J gene end by 3 bases; junction bases not matched to a gene: 4. The CDR3 extends over 15 amino acids. The full variable domain, with the rest looked up from reference TRBV5-6 and TRBJ2-7, is DAGVTQSPTHLIKTRGQQVTLRCSPKSGHDTVSWYQQALGQGPQFIFQYYEEEERQRGNFPDRFSGHQFPNYSSELNVNALLLGDSALYLCASSLALAGLYEQYFGPGTRLTVT.

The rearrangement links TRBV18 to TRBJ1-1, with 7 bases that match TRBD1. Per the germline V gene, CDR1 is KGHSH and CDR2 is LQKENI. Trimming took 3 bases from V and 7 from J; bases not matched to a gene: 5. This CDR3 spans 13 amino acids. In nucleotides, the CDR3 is TGTGCCAGCTCACCGCGGGGGACAGATGAAGCTTTCTTT. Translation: CASSPRGTDEAFF.

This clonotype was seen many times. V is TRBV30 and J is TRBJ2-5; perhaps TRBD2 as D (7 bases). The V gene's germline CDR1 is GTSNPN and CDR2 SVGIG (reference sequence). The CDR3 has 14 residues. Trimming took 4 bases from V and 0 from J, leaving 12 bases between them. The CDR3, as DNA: TGTGCCTGGAACCAGGGGACTAACCAAGAGACCCAGTACTTC. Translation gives CAWNQGTNQETQYF.